One and the same sample provided the 14 T cell receptor beta chains below, sequenced in a study of blood T cell repertoires in COVID-19. Profiling relied on immunoSEQ multiplex PCR, and the TCRdb table lists in-frame clones only, not all of them. This sample has 200,000 to 250,000 clones, with around nine tenths found just once. Sequenced sample: peripheral blood. The receptors derive from a woman aged 40 to 55 with acute or convalescent COVID-19.

This rearrangement joins TRBV18 to TRBJ1-2, with 7 bases lining up with TRBD1. The J segment lost 4 bases and the V segment lost 2 bases, leaving 7 bases of the junction unmatched. The germline V gene has CDR1 KGHSH and CDR2 LQKENI. CDR3 length: 15 residues. CDR3 region: CASSPYPQGGYGYTF. The CDR3 DNA follows: TGTGCCAGCTCACCATACCCCCAGGGGGGCTATGGCTACACCTTC. The full variable domain, rest sourced from reference TRBV18 and TRBJ1-2, is NAGVMQNPRHLVRRRGQEARLRCSPMKGHSHVYWYRQLPEEGLKFMVYLQKENIIDESGMPKERFSAEFPKEGPSILRIQQVVRGDSAAYFCASSPYPQGGYGYTFGSGTRLTVV.

The V gene is TRBV18, the J gene TRBJ2-1, with D maybe TRBD1 (5 bases). Germline V gene sequence: CDR1 KGHSH, CDR2 LQKENI. The CDR3 runs to 17 residues. Trimming removed 3 bases from V and 1 base from J, with 16 bases in between. This CDR3 is CASSPPQLRGSYNEQFF. CDR3 coding DNA: TGTGCCAGCTCACCTCCCCAACTTAGGGGTTCCTACAATGAGCAGTTCTTC.

V and J are TRBV3-1 (or the pseudogene TRBV3-2) and TRBJ2-2; TRBD2 matches at 14 bases. Germline trimming cut 4 bases from V and 7 bases from J; bases unmatched to any gene: 2. CDR1 is LGHDT, CDR2 YNNKEL, per germline (reference sequence). The CDR3 is 15 residues long. The CDR3 DNA reads as TGTGCCAGCAGCCGACTAGCGGGGGGGCTCGGGGAGCTGTTTTTT. Protein sequence: CASSRLAGGLGELFF.

Only a few counts were recorded for this clone. This chain connects TRBV5-1 to TRBJ2-7; D possibly corresponds to TRBD1 (6 bases). Germline lookup yields CDR1 SGHRS and CDR2 YFSETQ. This CDR3 spans 14 amino acids. Trimming cost V 1 base and J 2 bases, with 10 bases left between them. In DNA, the CDR3 is TGCGCCAGCAGCTTGACGACAGGTCCCTACGAGCAGTACGTC. It specifies CASSLTTGPYEQYV.

V and J are TRBV19 and TRBJ2-1; D is unclear. Between the trimmed V and J ends, which lost 8 bases and 9 bases, there was a span of 23 bases. Germline loops: CDR1 LNHDA, CDR2 SQIVND (reference sequence). This CDR3 is 15 amino acids long. CDR3 coding DNA: TGTGCCAGTCACCCCGGCGACTCCCTATCCCGTGAGCAGTTCTTC. As protein: CASHPGDSLSREQFF. Supplemented by reference TRBV19 and TRBJ2-1, the full variable domain reads DGGITQSPKYLFRKEGQNVTLSCEQNLNHDAMYWYRQDPGQGLRLIYYSQIVNDFQKGDIAEGYSVSREKKESFPLTVTSAQKNPTAFYLCASHPGDSLSREQFFGPGTRLTVL.

The chain couples TRBV19 to TRBJ1-1; tentative D call: TRBD1 (5 bases). V lost 6 bases and J lost 4, with 9 bases in between. This CDR3 has 12 amino acids. Germline V CDR1 and CDR2: LNHDA, SQIVND (reference sequence). CDR3 amino acids: CASSSGFTEAFF. CDR3 DNA: TGTGCCAGTAGCTCAGGGTTCACTGAAGCTTTCTTT.

The J gene is TRBJ2-2, the V gene TRBV5-1; 11 nucleotides align to TRBD1. Germline V CDR1 and CDR2: SGHRS, YFSETQ. Germline trimming cut 0 bases from V and 5 bases from J; bases unmatched to any gene: 0. The CDR3 length is 15 residues. CDR3 protein: CASSLGDRGTGELFF. Here the CDR3 DNA reads TGCGCCAGCAGCTTGGGGGACAGGGGGACCGGGGAGCTGTTTTTT. Variable domain in full (rest from reference TRBV5-1 and TRBJ2-2): KAGVTQTPRYLIKTRGQQVTLSCSPISGHRSVSWYQQTPGQGLQFLFEYFSETQRNKGNFPGRFSGRQFSNSRSEMNVSTLELGDSALYLCASSLGDRGTGELFFGEGSRLTVL.

The rearrangement links TRBV12-3 or TRBV12-4 to TRBJ2-1, with D unclear. The CDR3 has 13 residues. Trimming shortened V by 4 bases and J by 7 bases, and 11 bases separated the two germline ends. The CDR3: CASSSSTWNEQFF. CDR3 nucleotide sequence: TGTGCCAGCAGTTCCTCCACATGGAATGAGCAGTTCTTC.

CDR3 region: CASGERGGAYEQYV. In DNA, the CDR3 is TGTGCCAGCGGGGAGCGGGGGGGAGCCTACGAGCAGTACGTC. The chain uses TRBV6-5 and TRBJ2-7, with TRBD2 matching 10 bases. The V gene's germline CDR1 is MNHEY and CDR2 SVGAGI. V was clipped by 8 bases and J by 2 bases; unmatched bases: 6. CDR3 length equals 14 residues.

The chain joins TRBV2 to TRBJ2-3; 7 nucleotides match TRBD1. This CDR3 contains 13 residues. V lost 7 bases, J lost 5 bases, and 6 bases stayed unmatched. Germline loops: CDR1 SNHLY, CDR2 FYNNEI. CDR3 sequence (DNA): TGTGCCAGCAAGAGGGGGCGACGAGATACGCAGTATTTT. Amino acid sequence: CASKRGRRDTQYF.

The chain carries TRBV2 and TRBJ1-2; weak D call: TRBD1 (5 bases). The CDR3 length is 13 residues. Germline lookup yields CDR1 SNHLY and CDR2 FYNNEI. Trimming shortened V by 6 bases and J by 4 bases, and 12 bases separated the two germline ends. CDR3 sequence (DNA): TGTGCCAGCAGGGGACTGTACCTCTATGGCTACACCTTC. Encoded protein: CASRGLYLYGYTF.

The V call is TRBV6-4, the J call TRBJ2-3, with 12 bases that match TRBD2. The germline V gene has CDR1 MRHNA and CDR2 SNTAGT. V dropped 6 bases and J dropped 8; count of bases not matched to a gene: 6. CDR3 size: 14 residues. The CDR3: CASRLAGGDATQYF. The CDR3 region has the DNA TGTGCCAGCAGACTAGCGGGGGGTGACGCTACGCAGTATTTT.

V and J are TRBV12-5 and TRBJ1-5, with 10 bases that match TRBD1. V shed 6 bases and J 6 bases; nucleotides not matched to a gene: 8. This CDR3 region has 15 residues. The germline V gene encodes CDR1 LGHNT and CDR2 FRNRAP. In DNA form, the CDR3 reads TGTGCTAGTGGATCTGGACAGGGGGTCGTTCAGCCCCAGCATTTT. Its translation is CASGSGQGVVQPQHF.

The V gene is TRBV11-2, the J gene TRBJ2-7, with a possible D match to TRBD2 (6 bases). Germline lookup yields CDR1 SGHAT and CDR2 FQNNGV. The CDR3 extends over 13 amino acids. V dropped 1 base and J dropped 8 bases, with 12 bases sitting between them. The CDR3 nucleotides read TGTGCCAGCAGCTTAGCAGGGACTCTACAGCAGTACGTC. Amino acids: CASSLAGTLQQYV.